This entry features one T cell receptor beta chain sequence. Its antigen remains unknown. Clones were read by immunoSEQ multiplex PCR, and TCRdb kept only the in-frame ones, dropping some. The sample includes about 40,000 clones, roughly 91% of them seen just once. The data were taken from a study of OX40 agonist ivuxolimab in advanced cancers. The study's findings and limits: Still undetermined is the antigen specificity of the expanded peripheral T cells.

Patients with autoimmune history or systemic immunosuppression were excluded. Patients had blood sampled at baseline and again on cycle 4 day 1 and cycle 7 day 1. This CDR3 region has 16 residues. Germline CDR1 reads SQVTM; CDR2 reads ANQGSEA. V was clipped by 6 bases and J by 3 bases; unmatched bases: 9. The TCR was taken from an adult with an advanced solid tumor such as melanoma, head and neck, liver or kidney cancer. Sequenced material: CD4+ or CD8+ T cells sorted from blood, taken in a trial of the OX40 agonist ivuxolimab. The chain is built from TRBV29-1 and TRBJ2-7; TRBD2 aligns across 15 bases. DNA for the CDR3: TGCAGCGTGCTGGGACTAGCGGGGGGCCATCGCTACGAGCAGTACTTC. Translation: CSVLGLAGGHRYEQYF.